These T cell receptor beta chains were read from a single sample in a study of T-cell memory formation after mild COVID-19. TCRdb called the 5' RACE reads again in MiXCR, with one record for every CDR3 protein. The table shows approximately 260,000 distinct CDR3 sequences, with approximately 15% occurring only once. Source material: PBMCs or a T cell subset sorted from them (not recorded which). The receptors come from a man between 18 and 29 years old who had mild COVID-19 (a few samples of this study predate the infection). Cell type and time point are not known. Each CDR3 is given with its conserved first and last residue. The D gene is left open where the match is weak. Clone size is given for some rows only: seen once, a few or many times, or a class if the clone is expanded.

>TRBV4-1|TRBJ2-5|.|.
CASSPIGGARGETQYF
TGCGCCAGCAGCCCAATTGGGGGGGCACGGGGAGAGACCCAGTACTTC
>TRBV11-2|TRBJ1-3|.|.
CASSTTESSGNTIYF
TGTGCCAGCAGCACCACAGAGAGCTCTGGAAACACCATATATTTT
>TRBV21-1|TRBJ1-5|few|.
CASSKFRSNQPQHF
TGTGCCAGCAGCAAATTTCGGAGCAATCAGCCCCAGCATTTT
>TRBV7-2|TRBJ1-5|many|TRBD1
CASSFTGGRSNQPQHF
TGTGCCAGCAGCTTCACAGGGGGAAGGAGCAATCAGCCCCAGCATTTT
>TRBV11-2|TRBJ2-1|.|.
CASSTGRDNEQFF
TGTGCCAGCAGCACAGGACGCGACAATGAGCAGTTCTTC
>TRBV7-6|TRBJ1-4|.|TRBD1
CASSLGPGGATNEKLFF
TGTGCCAGCAGCTTAGGTCCAGGGGGTGCCACTAATGAAAAACTGTTTTTT
>TRBV4-1|TRBJ1-1|.|TRBD1
CASNAPTGNFLNTEAFF
TGCGCCAGCAACGCACCGACAGGGAATTTCTTGAACACTGAAGCTTTCTTT
>TRBV3-1|TRBJ1-4|.|.
CASSQGSAPREKLFF
TGTGCCAGCAGCCAAGGTTCCGCCCCCAGGGAAAAACTGTTTTTT
>TRBV7-9|TRBJ2-5|few|.
CASSLSFRETQYF
TGTGCCAGCAGCTTGTCGTTCCGAGAGACCCAGTACTTC
>TRBV12-3/TRBV12-4|TRBJ1-5|.|.
CASSAQGRVQPQHF
TGTGCCAGCAGCGCCCAGGGGCGGGTTCAGCCCCAGCATTTT
>TRBV6-2/TRBV6-3|TRBJ1-1|.|.
CASRGATEAFF
TGTGCCAGCAGAGGTGCGACTGAAGCTTTCTTT
>TRBV29-1|TRBJ1-1|few|.
CSVEVGLGTEAFF
TGCAGCGTTGAAGTAGGCTTGGGCACTGAAGCTTTCTTT
>TRBV7-9|TRBJ2-5|many|.
CASSFGTQYF
TGTGCCAGCAGCTTTGGGACCCAGTACTTC
>TRBV7-9|TRBJ1-2|few|.
CASSLAGQLVWAGYTF
TGTGCCAGCAGCTTAGCCGGACAACTAGTTTGGGCTGGCTACACCTTC
>TRBV13|TRBJ2-7|.|TRBD1
CASSTPIPGQGMYEQYF
TGTGCCAGCAGTACCCCGATACCGGGACAGGGAATGTACGAGCAGTACTTC
>TRBV20-1|TRBJ2-3|few|.
CSARTGLATDTQYF
TGCAGTGCTAGGACGGGGCTAGCGACAGATACGCAGTATTTT
>TRBV7-7|TRBJ2-3|.|.
CASSPASGSTDTQYF
TGTGCCAGCAGCCCAGCATCAGGAAGCACAGATACGCAGTATTTT
>TRBV4-1|TRBJ1-2|many|.
CASSQTTESNYGYTF
TGCGCCAGCAGCCAGACGACAGAATCAAACTATGGCTACACCTTC
>TRBV6-2/TRBV6-3|TRBJ2-6|few|.
CASSFHPYGLPRGANVLTF
TGTGCCAGCAGTTTCCACCCGTACGGACTGCCCAGGGGGGCCAACGTCCTGACTTTC
>TRBV18|TRBJ1-5|few|.
CASSPRGGEGTSRPQHF
TGTGCCAGCTCACCACGGGGAGGGGAGGGGACTTCACGGCCCCAGCATTTT
>TRBV12-3/TRBV12-4|TRBJ1-2|.|.
CASRLSGEAGYTF
TGTGCCAGCAGATTATCAGGGGAGGCAGGCTACACCTTC
>TRBV9|TRBJ1-1|few|TRBD1
CASSPQTGATEAFF
TGTGCCAGCAGCCCTCAGACAGGGGCCACTGAAGCTTTCTTT
>TRBV6-2/TRBV6-3|TRBJ2-7|.|.
CASRRTVGEQYF
TGTGCCAGCAGAAGGACAGTCGGTGAGCAGTACTTC
>TRBV6-2/TRBV6-3|TRBJ2-5|.|.
CASRGLPRETQYF
TGTGCCAGCAGGGGACTTCCGAGGGAGACCCAGTACTTC
>TRBV5-6|TRBJ2-7|.|.
CASSWPSGRISEQYF
TGTGCCAGCAGCTGGCCGAGTGGCAGAATCAGCGAGCAGTACTTC
>TRBV6-5|TRBJ1-6|many|.
CASSSSLQQGTVSPLHF
TGTGCCAGCAGCTCTAGCCTCCAACAGGGAACGGTCTCACCCCTCCACTTT
>TRBV9|TRBJ2-7|.|TRBD2
CASSPGSGGAGEQYF
TGTGCCAGCAGCCCCGGGAGCGGGGGGGCGGGCGAGCAGTACTTC
>TRBV7-2|TRBJ1-1|.|.
CASSPSMGGDTEAFF
TGTGCCAGCAGCCCGAGCATGGGCGGGGACACTGAAGCTTTCTTT
>TRBV4-2|TRBJ2-2|few|.
CASSQGGAANTGELFF
TGTGCCAGCAGCCAAGGCGGTGCCGCGAACACCGGGGAGCTGTTTTTT
>TRBV4-2|TRBJ2-3|.|.
CASRGGDDTQYF
TGTGCCAGCCGGGGCGGGGACGATACGCAGTATTTT
>TRBV10-2|TRBJ1-1|few|.
CASSERGTYTEAFF
TGCGCCAGCAGTGAGAGGGGAACTTACACTGAAGCTTTCTTT
>TRBV5-4|TRBJ2-3|.|TRBD2
CASSLRGGGNTDTQYF
TGTGCCAGCAGCTTGCGGGGCGGGGGTAACACAGATACGCAGTATTTT
>TRBV7-2|TRBJ1-2|.|TRBD1
CASSPDRGNYGYTF
TGTGCCAGCAGCCCGGACAGGGGTAACTATGGCTACACCTTC
>TRBV6-5|TRBJ2-7|.|.
CASSYQPLGADTHVDF
TGTGCCAGCAGTTACCAGCCCTTGGGGGCCGACACCCACGTGGACTTC
>TRBV11-2|TRBJ1-5|.|.
CASSSGGQFNQPQHF
TGTGCCAGCAGCTCAGGTGGACAGTTCAATCAGCCCCAGCATTTT
>TRBV25-1|TRBJ1-2|few|.
CASSESVEGYTF
TGTGCCAGCAGTGAATCGGTCGAAGGCTACACCTTC
>TRBV7-9|TRBJ1-2|.|.
CASSPGPDYGYTF
TGTGCCAGCAGCCCGGGTCCTGATTATGGCTACACCTTC
>TRBV12-3/TRBV12-4|TRBJ2-3|few|.
CASNQWGTDTQYF
TGTGCCAGCAACCAATGGGGCACAGATACGCAGTATTTT
>TRBV12-3/TRBV12-4|TRBJ2-2|.|TRBD2
CASTKNGLAGVTNTGELFF
TGTGCCAGTACGAAGAATGGACTAGCGGGGGTTACAAACACCGGGGAGCTGTTTTTT
>TRBV5-1|TRBJ2-5|many|.
CASSFEGETQYF
TGCGCCAGCAGCTTTGAGGGAGAGACCCAGTACTTC
>TRBV18|TRBJ1-6|.|.
CASSPRQVGIISLHF
TGTGCCAGCTCACCTCGACAGGTCGGGATAATTAGCCTCCACTTT
>TRBV7-2|TRBJ2-6|few|.
CGISVSGANVLTF
TGTGGGATTAGTGTCTCTGGGGCCAACGTCCTGACTTTC
>TRBV7-5|TRBJ1-2|.|.
CISVPEARDRGGYGYTF
.
>TRBV20-1|TRBJ1-5|.|.
CSATPYGQPQHF
TGCAGTGCGACGCCTTATGGTCAGCCCCAGCATTTT
>TRBV6-2/TRBV6-3|TRBJ2-5|few|.
CASNLRETQYF
TGTGCCAGCAATTTGCGGGAGACCCAGTACTTC
>TRBV12-3/TRBV12-4|TRBJ1-3|few|TRBD1
CASSSRTGKGPGNTIYF
TGTGCCAGCAGTTCCAGGACAGGGAAAGGGCCTGGAAACACCATATATTTT
>TRBV7-8|TRBJ1-4|few|TRBD1
CASSEGQGIREKLFF
TGTGCCAGCAGCGAGGGACAGGGCATACGAGAAAAACTGTTTTTT
>TRBV6-2/TRBV6-3|TRBJ1-5|.|.
CASSGDSWRDSNQPQHF
TGTGCCAGCAGTGGCGACAGTTGGAGGGATAGCAATCAGCCCCAGCATTTT